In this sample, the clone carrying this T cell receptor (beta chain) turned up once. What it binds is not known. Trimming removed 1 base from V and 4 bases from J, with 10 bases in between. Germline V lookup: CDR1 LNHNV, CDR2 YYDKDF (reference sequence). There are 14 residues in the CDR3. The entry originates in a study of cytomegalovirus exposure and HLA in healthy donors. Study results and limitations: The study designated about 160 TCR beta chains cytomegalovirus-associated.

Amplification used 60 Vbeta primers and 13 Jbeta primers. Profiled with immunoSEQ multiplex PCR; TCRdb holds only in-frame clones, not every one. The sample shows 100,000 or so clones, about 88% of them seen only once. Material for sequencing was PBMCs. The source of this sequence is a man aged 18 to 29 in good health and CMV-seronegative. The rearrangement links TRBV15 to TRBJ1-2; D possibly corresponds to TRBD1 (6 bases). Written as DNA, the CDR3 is TGTGCCACCAGCAGAGCATCAGGGGCCTATGGCTACACCTTC. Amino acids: CATSRASGAYGYTF.